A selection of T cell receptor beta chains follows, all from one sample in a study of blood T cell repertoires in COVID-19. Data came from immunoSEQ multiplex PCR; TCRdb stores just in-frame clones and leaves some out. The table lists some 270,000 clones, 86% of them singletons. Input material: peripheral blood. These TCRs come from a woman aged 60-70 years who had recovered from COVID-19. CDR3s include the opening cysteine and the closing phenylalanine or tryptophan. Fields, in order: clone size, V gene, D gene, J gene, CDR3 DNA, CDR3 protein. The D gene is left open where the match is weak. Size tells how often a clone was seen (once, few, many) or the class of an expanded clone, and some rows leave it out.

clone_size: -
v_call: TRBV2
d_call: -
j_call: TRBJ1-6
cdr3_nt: TGTGCCAGCAGAGGGAGTGGCAATTCACCCCTCCACTTT
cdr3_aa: CASRGSGNSPLHF

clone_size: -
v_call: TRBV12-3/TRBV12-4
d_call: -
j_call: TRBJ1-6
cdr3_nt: TGTGCCAGCAGTTTAAACGCAGGGTTACCCCTCCACTTT
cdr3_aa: CASSLNAGLPLHF

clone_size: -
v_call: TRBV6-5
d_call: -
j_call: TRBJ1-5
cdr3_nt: TGTGCCAGCAGCTCAGAATTTAGCAATCAGCCCCAGCATTTT
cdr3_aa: CASSSEFSNQPQHF

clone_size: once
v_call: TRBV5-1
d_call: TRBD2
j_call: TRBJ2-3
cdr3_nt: TGCGCCAGCAGCCGCAGCGGGGGAGGAGATACGCAGTATTTT
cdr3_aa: CASSRSGGGDTQYF

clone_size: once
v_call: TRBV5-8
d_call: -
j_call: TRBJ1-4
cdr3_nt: TGTGCCAGCAGCTTGGCCGGGAGGAGTGAAAAACTGTTTTTT
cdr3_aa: CASSLAGRSEKLFF

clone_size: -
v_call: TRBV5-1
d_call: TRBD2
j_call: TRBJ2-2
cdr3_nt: TGCCCCAGCAGCGGCGGGGGGGCCTACACCGGGGAGCTGTTTTTT
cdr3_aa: CPSSGGGAYTGELFF

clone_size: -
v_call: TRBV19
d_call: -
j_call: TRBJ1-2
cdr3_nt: TGTGCCGCCCGGGGAATCTCTCTCGACTATGGCTACACCTTC
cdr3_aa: CAARGISLDYGYTF

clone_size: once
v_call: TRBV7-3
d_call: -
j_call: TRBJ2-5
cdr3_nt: TGTGCCAGCAGCGCGGCGGGGTCGACGGAGACCCAGTACTTC
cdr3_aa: CASSAAGSTETQYF

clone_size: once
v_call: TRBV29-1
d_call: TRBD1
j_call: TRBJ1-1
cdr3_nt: TGCAGCGCCCAAGACAGGGGCACTGAAGCTTTCTTT
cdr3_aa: CSAQDRGTEAFF

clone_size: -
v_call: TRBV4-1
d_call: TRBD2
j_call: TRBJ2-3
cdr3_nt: TGCGCCAGCAGCCAAGTCGGGGGGACTTCGAATACGCAGTATTTT
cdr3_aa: CASSQVGGTSNTQYF

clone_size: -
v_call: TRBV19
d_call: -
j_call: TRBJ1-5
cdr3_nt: TGTGCCAGTAGAGGCGGGAATCAGCCCCAGCATTTT
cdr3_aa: CASRGGNQPQHF

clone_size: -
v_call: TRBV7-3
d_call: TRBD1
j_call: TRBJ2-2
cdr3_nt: TGTGCCAGCAGCTTACAGGGGGCTAACGGGGAGCTGTTTTTT
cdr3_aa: CASSLQGANGELFF

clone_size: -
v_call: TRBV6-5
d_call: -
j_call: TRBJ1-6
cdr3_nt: TGTGCCAGCAGTTATCTCAGGGGTAATTCACCCCTCCACTTT
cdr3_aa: CASSYLRGNSPLHF

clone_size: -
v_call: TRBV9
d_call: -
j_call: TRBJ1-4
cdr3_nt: TGTGCCAGCAGCGCAGATGCCGGGACAAGTGACGTTGGGGAACTGTTTTTT
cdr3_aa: CASSADAGTSDVGELFF

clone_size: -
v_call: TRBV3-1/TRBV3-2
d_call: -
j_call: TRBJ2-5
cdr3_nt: TGTGCCAGCAGCCAAGATATCCTAGAGTTGGAGACCCAGTACTTC
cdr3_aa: CASSQDILELETQYF

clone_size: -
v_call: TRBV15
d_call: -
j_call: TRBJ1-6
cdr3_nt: TGTGCCACCAGCAGAGATAACGACCGGAGCATTCCCCTCCACTTT
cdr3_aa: CATSRDNDRSIPLHF

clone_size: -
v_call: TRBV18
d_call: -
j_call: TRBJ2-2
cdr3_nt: TGTGCCAGCTCACCAGGGGCCGACGGGGAGCTGTTTTTT
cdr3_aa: CASSPGADGELFF

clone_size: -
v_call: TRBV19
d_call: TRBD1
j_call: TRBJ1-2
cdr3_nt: TGTGCCAGTGGACAGGGGGCCTATGGCTACACCTTC
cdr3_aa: CASGQGAYGYTF

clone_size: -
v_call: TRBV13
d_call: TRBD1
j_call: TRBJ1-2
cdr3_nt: TGTGCCAGCAGCGCCAACAGGGGGCAGGATGGCTACACCTTC
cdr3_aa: CASSANRGQDGYTF

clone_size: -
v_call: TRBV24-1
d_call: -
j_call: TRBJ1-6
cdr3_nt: TGTGCCACCTTCAACAGTGGTTCACCCCTCCACTTT
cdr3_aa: CATFNSGSPLHF

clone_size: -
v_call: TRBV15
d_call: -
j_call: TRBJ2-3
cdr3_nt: TGTGCCACCAGCAGAGATCGAATCGTAGGCACAGATACGCAGTATTTT
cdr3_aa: CATSRDRIVGTDTQYF

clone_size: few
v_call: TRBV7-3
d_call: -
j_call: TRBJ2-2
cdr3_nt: TGTGCCAGCAGCTTAAGGACAACCACCGGGGAGCTGTTTTTT
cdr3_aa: CASSLRTTTGELFF

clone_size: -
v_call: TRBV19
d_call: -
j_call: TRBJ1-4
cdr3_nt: TGTGCCAGTAGTCCCTACGCCGGGACAATGGGTGAAAAACTGTTTTTT
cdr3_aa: CASSPYAGTMGEKLFF

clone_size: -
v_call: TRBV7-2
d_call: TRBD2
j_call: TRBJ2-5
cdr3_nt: TGTGCCAGCAGCTTAGATCCTAGCGGGGGGGAGACCCAGTACTTC
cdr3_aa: CASSLDPSGGETQYF

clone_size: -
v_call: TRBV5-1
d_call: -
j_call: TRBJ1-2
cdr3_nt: TGCGCCAGCAGCTGGGAGGTCGGGACGGATTATGGCTACACCTTC
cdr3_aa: CASSWEVGTDYGYTF

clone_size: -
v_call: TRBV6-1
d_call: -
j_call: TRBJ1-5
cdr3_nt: TGTGCCAGCAGTGCGAATCGACAGGTTATCGGGAATCAGCCCCAGCATTTT
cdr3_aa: CASSANRQVIGNQPQHF

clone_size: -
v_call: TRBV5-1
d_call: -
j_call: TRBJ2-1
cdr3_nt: TGCGCCAGCAGCTTGACTGGTCGCGAGCAGTTCTTC
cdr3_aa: CASSLTGREQFF

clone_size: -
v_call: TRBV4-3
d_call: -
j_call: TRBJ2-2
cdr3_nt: TGCGCCAGCAGCCAAGGGGCCGGGGGGAACACCGGGGAGCTGTTTTTT
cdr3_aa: CASSQGAGGNTGELFF

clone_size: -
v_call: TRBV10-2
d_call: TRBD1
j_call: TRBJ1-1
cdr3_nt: TGCGCCAGCAGTTTACAGGGGCTGAACACTGAAGCTTTCTTT
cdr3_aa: CASSLQGLNTEAFF

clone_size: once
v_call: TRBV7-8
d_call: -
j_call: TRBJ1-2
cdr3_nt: TGTGCCAGCGGCAGCGCAACCTTACACTATGGCTACACCTTC
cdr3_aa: CASGSATLHYGYTF

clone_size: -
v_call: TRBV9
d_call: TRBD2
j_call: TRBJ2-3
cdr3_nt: TGTGCCAGCAGCCCCCCCCAACTAGCGGACACAGATACGCAGTATTTT
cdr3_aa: CASSPPQLADTDTQYF

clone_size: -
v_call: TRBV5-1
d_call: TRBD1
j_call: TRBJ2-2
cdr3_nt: TGCGCCAGCAGCCTAGGGACAGGAACTACCGGGGAGCTGTTTTTT
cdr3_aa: CASSLGTGTTGELFF

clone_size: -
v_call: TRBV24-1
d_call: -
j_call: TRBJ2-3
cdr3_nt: TGTGCCACCAGTGGCCCCCTCCCCGGGGGAACAGATACGCAGTATTTT
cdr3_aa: CATSGPLPGGTDTQYF

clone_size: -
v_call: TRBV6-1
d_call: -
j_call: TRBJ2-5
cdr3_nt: TGTGCCAGCAGTGAGCGTCCAGGGGGGCTCCAAGAGACCCAGTACTTC
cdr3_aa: CASSERPGGLQETQYF

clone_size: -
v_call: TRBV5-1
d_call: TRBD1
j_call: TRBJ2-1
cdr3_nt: TGCGCCAGCAGCCCGGGACAGGGGATGTTCTTC
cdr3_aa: CASSPGQGMFF

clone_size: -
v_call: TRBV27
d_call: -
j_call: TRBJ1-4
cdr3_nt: TGTGCCAGCAGTTATAAACCGACAATTGCTAATGAAAAACTGTTTTTT
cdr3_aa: CASSYKPTIANEKLFF

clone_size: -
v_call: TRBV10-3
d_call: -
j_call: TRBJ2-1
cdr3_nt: TGTGCCATCAGTAGGGACTTCCAGGACTCCTACAATGAGCAGTTCTTC
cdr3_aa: CAISRDFQDSYNEQFF

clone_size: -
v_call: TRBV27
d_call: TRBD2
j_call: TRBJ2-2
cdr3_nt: TGTGCCAGCAGTTTATTGGGGGGGAGGAAAACCGGGGAGCTGTTTTTT
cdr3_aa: CASSLLGGRKTGELFF

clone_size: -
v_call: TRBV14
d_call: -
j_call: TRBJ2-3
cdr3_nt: TGTGCCAGCAGCCACCCAGGGGCAAGAGATACGCAGTATTTT
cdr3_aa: CASSHPGARDTQYF

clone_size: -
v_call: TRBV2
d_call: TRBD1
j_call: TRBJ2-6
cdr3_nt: TGTGCCGGCTACGGCAGGGGGCGGGCATCCGGCTCTGGGGCCAACGTCCTGACTTTC
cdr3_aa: CAGYGRGRASGSGANVLTF

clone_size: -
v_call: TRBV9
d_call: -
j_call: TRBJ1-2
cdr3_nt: TGTGCCAGCAGCGACAACCGACAGGCTAACTATGGCTACACCTTC
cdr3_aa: CASSDNRQANYGYTF

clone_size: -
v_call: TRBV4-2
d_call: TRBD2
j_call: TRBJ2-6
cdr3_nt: TGTGCCAGCAGCCAAGAACTAGCGCAAGGCTCTGGGGCCAACGTCCTGACTTTC
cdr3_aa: CASSQELAQGSGANVLTF

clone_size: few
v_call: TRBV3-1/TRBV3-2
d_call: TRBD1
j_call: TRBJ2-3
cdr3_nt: TGTGCCAGCAGCCTTTACAGGGGAAGCACAGATACGCAGTATTTT
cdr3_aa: CASSLYRGSTDTQYF

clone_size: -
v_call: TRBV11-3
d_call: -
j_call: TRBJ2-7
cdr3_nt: TGTGCCAGCAGCTCCAGCAGAGGGACCTACGAGCAGTACTTC
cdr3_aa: CASSSSRGTYEQYF

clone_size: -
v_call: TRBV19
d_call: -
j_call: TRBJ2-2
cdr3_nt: TGTGCCAGTAGTATTTCACTAAACACCGGGGAGCTGTTTTTT
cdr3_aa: CASSISLNTGELFF

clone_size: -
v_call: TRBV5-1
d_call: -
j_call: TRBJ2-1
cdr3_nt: TGCGCCAGCAGCTCTTCCGGGTCTTACAATGAGCAGTTCTTC
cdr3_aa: CASSSSGSYNEQFF

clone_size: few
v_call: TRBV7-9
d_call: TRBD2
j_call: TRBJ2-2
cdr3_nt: TGTGCCAGCCAGCGAAGGGAAGGGAGGGCGAACACCGGGGAGCTGTTTTTT
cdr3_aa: CASQRREGRANTGELFF

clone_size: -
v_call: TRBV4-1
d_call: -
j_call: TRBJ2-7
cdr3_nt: TGCGCCAGCAGCCAACCCACAGGTGCCTACGAGCAGTACTTC
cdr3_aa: CASSQPTGAYEQYF

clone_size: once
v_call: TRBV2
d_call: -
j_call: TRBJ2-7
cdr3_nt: TGTGCCAGCAGTGAACTTGGAGGGGAGGACGAGCAGTACTTC
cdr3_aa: CASSELGGEDEQYF

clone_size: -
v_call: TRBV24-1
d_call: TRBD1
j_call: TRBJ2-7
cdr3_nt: TGTGCCACCAGTGTTTTACAGGGGTACGAGCAGTACTTC
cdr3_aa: CATSVLQGYEQYF

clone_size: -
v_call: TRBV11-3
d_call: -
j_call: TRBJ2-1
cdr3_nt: TGTGCCAGCAGCTCCATGGGCGGGTCCTACAATGAGCAGTTCTTC
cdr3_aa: CASSSMGGSYNEQFF

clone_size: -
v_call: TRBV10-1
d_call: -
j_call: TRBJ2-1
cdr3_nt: TGCGCCAGCAGCCTTTGCAATGAGCAGTTCTTC
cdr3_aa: CASSLCNEQFF

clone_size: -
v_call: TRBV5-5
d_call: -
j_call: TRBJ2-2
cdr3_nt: TGTGCCAGCAGCTTGACAGGGAACACCGGGGAGCTGTTTTTT
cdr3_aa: CASSLTGNTGELFF